The 13 T cell receptor beta chains given below trace back to one sample, sequenced in a study of blood T cell repertoires in COVID-19. Only in-frame clones appear in the TCRdb table, and some are missing; sequencing was by immunoSEQ multiplex PCR. The data contain about 230,000 clones, approximately 89% of them seen just once; the ten biggest clones take up less than 4%. Sequencing was done on a sample of PBMCs or T cells enriched from blood (not recorded which). These receptors were taken from a woman between 25 and 40 years old with acute COVID-19.

The chain carries TRBV27 and TRBJ1-1; a weak D match, TRBD1 (6 bases). Per the germline V gene, CDR1 is MNHEY and CDR2 is SMNVEV (reference sequence). The CDR3 length is 16 residues. Trimming pared 1 base from V and 0 bases from J, leaving 12 bases between. The CDR3 sequence is CASSLWGGLMNTEAFF. DNA for the CDR3: TGTGCCAGCAGTTTATGGGGGGGGCTGATGAACACTGAAGCTTTCTTT.

The CDR3, as DNA: TGTGCCAGCACCAGGGGGGCGACTGAAGCTTTCTTT. Protein product: CASTRGATEAFF. The chain couples TRBV12-3 or TRBV12-4 to TRBJ1-1; TRBD1 matches 7 bases. The CDR3 has 12 residues. V shed 7 bases, J shed 5 bases, and the junction held 4 bases outside the gene matches.

The rearrangement links TRBV6-5 to TRBJ2-7; 7 nucleotides align to TRBD1. The CDR3 is 12 residues long. V dropped 2 bases and J dropped 7; count of bases not matched to a gene: 2. The V gene's germline CDR1 is MNHEY and CDR2 SVGAGI. The CDR3 DNA is TGTGCCAGCAGTTACCTACAGGGGGAGCAGTACTTC. Residues: CASSYLQGEQYF.

The V and J genes are TRBV19 and TRBJ1-1; D call uncertain. Germline V CDR1 and CDR2: LNHDA, SQIVND (reference sequence). V dropped 4 bases and J dropped 4 bases, with 10 bases sitting between them. The CDR3 consists of 13 residues. CDR3 DNA: TGTGCCAGTAGTACCGGGGTGAGCACTGAAGCTTTCTTT. It yields the protein CASSTGVSTEAFF. Combining the CDR3 with reference TRBV19 and TRBJ1-1 gives the whole variable domain DGGITQSPKYLFRKEGQNVTLSCEQNLNHDAMYWYRQDPGQGLRLIYYSQIVNDFQKGDIAEGYSVSREKKESFPLTVTSAQKNPTAFYLCASSTGVSTEAFFGQGTRLTVV.

The J gene is TRBJ2-2, the V gene TRBV14; TRBD1 matches at 8 bases. CDR3 length equals 15 residues. From germline, CDR1 is SGHDN and CDR2 FVKESK. V dropped 5 bases and J dropped 4; count of bases not matched to a gene: 6. The CDR3 DNA sequence: TGTGCCAGCAGCGTTCAGGGGGCGGGCACCGGGGAGCTGTTTTTT. Translation gives CASSVQGAGTGELFF.

The gene calls are TRBV3-1 (or the pseudogene TRBV3-2) and TRBJ2-1, with 11 bases fitting TRBD2. CDR3 length: 13 residues. The germline V gene has CDR1 LGHDT and CDR2 YNNKEL (reference sequence). With 6 bases clipped from V and 8 bases from J, the junction kept 3 bases outside the gene matches. The CDR3 region is CASRLAGADEQFF. DNA for the CDR3: TGTGCCAGCAGACTAGCGGGGGCAGATGAGCAGTTCTTC.

This chain joins TRBV5-1 and TRBJ1-2, with D perhaps matching TRBD1 (5 bases). Germline V gene sequence: CDR1 SGHRS, CDR2 YFSETQ. This CDR3 region has 14 residues. V was clipped by 0 bases and J by 4 bases, with 10 bases between them. CDR3 DNA: TGCGCCAGCAGCTTGGCCACACAGGTCTATGGCTACACCTTC. It yields the protein CASSLATQVYGYTF.

J is TRBJ2-7 and V is TRBV2; 11 nucleotides agree with TRBD1. The trim removed 6 bases at V and 3 bases at J, leaving 13 bases unmatched. From germline, CDR1 is SNHLY and CDR2 FYNNEI. The CDR3 runs 17 residues. The CDR3 region has the DNA TGTGCCAGCAGCCCCCGGACAGGGGGCCGGGGGGACTACGAGCAGTACTTC. It yields the protein CASSPRTGGRGDYEQYF. The full variable domain, with the rest looked up from reference TRBV2 and TRBJ2-7, is EPEVTQTPSHQVTQMGQEVILRCVPISNHLYFYWYRQILGQKVEFLVSFYNNEISEKSEIFDDQFSVERPDGSNFTLKIRSTKLEDSAMYFCASSPRTGGRGDYEQYFGPGTRLTVT.

This clone was seen only a few times. This chain uses TRBV7-3 with TRBJ2-3; TRBD2 aligns across 8 bases. CDR1 is SGHTA, CDR2 FQGTGA, per germline. The trim removed 5 bases at V and 6 bases at J, leaving 1 base unmatched. CDR3 length equals 12 residues. CDR3 nucleotides: TGTGCCAGCAGCAGCGGGGGCGATACGCAGTATTTT. Translating gives CASSSGGDTQYF.

This rearrangement joins TRBV5-1 to TRBJ2-1; D may be TRBD1 (5 bases). CDR3 size: 15 residues. V was pared by 4 bases and J by 3 bases, with 14 bases between. Germline V gene sequence: CDR1 SGHRS, CDR2 YFSETQ. CDR3 coding DNA: TGCGCCAGCAGCCCCGCTACAGGCAGCTACAATGAGCAGTTCTTC. Its translation is CASSPATGSYNEQFF.

This clone has a handful of counts. This rearrangement joins TRBV6-2 or TRBV6-3 to TRBJ1-6; 7 nucleotides line up with TRBD1. Unmatched junction bases numbered 4, after V lost 6 bases and J lost 5 bases. Germline CDR1 MNHEY, CDR2 SVGEGT. CDR3 length: 14 residues. CDR3 bases: TGTGCCAGCAGGCCTCAGGGGGATAATTCACCCCTCCACTTT. Translating gives CASRPQGDNSPLHF.

The CDR3 loop reads CASNRGGMNTEAFF. CDR3 nucleotide sequence: TGTGCCAGCAACCGGGGAGGGATGAACACTGAAGCTTTCTTT. The rearrangement links TRBV11-2 to TRBJ1-1; the D is unclear. CDR1 SGHAT and CDR2 FQNNGV come from the germline V gene. The CDR3 extends over 14 amino acids. Between the trimmed V and J ends, which lost 7 bases and 0 bases, there was a span of 12 bases.

The chain joins TRBV10-2 to TRBJ2-2; D possibly corresponds to TRBD1 (5 bases). Trimming pared 10 bases from V and 0 bases from J, leaving 12 bases between. Germline V gene sequence: CDR1 WSHSY, CDR2 SAAADI. This CDR3 is built from 14 residues. DNA for the CDR3: TGCGCCACTCGACAGCGATCGAACACCGGGGAGCTGTTTTTT. Residues: CATRQRSNTGELFF.